What follows is one TCR beta chain and its context. This sample is part of a study of OX40 agonist ivuxolimab in advanced cancers. The CDR3 is 17 amino acids. Per the germline V gene, CDR1 is SGHRS and CDR2 is YFSETQ. J lost 2 bases, V lost 3 bases, and 9 bases had no gene match. Data came from immunoSEQ multiplex PCR; TCRdb stores just in-frame clones and leaves some out. The sample holds 70,000 to 85,000 clones, just under 85% seen once. The specimen comprised CD4+ or CD8+ T cells sorted from blood, sampled in a trial of the OX40 agonist ivuxolimab. The TCR was taken from an adult with an advanced solid tumor such as melanoma, head and neck, liver or kidney cancer. The chain has TRBV5-1 and TRBJ2-5; TRBD2 aligns across 11 bases. The CDR3 coding sequence is TGCGCCAGCAGCTCCGGAGGGACTAGCGGACCACAAGAGACCCAGTACTTC. Translation gives CASSSGGTSGPQETQYF.